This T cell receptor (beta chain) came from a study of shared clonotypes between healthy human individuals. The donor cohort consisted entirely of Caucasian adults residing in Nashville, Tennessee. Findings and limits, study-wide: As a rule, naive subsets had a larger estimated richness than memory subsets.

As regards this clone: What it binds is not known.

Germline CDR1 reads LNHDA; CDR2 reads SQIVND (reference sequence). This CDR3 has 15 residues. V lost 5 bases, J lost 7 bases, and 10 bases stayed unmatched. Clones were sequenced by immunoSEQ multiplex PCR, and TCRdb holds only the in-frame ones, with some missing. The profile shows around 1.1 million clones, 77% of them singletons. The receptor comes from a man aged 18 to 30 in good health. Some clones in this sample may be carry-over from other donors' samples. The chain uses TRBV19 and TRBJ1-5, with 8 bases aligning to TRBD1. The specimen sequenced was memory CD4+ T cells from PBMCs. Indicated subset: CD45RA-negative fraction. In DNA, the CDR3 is TGTGCCAGTAGTCCGCGGACAGGGACGGGACAGCCCCAGCATTTT. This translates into CASSPRTGTGQPQHF.